This T cell receptor (beta chain) was observed in a study of cytomegalovirus exposure and HLA in healthy donors. Study-wide findings and caveats: Later analysis associated a missense DCLRE1C variant with TCR beta V- and J-gene trimming. Versus the approximately 670-donor mean, an Asian-associated ancestry cluster reportedly showed fewer N-insertions in a later analysis. The majority of TCR sequences were rare, yet some public TCRs appeared in many donors. Researchers counted over 150 TCR beta chains as cytomegalovirus-associated.

This clone occurred once. Its target is not known. This CDR3 spans 17 amino acids. Germline V gives CDR1 SGHDN, CDR2 FVKESK. With 1 base clipped from V and 5 bases from J, the junction kept 11 bases outside the gene matches. PCR used 60 Vbeta primers and 13 Jbeta primers. Libraries were prepared by immunoSEQ multiplex PCR; TCRdb keeps only in-frame clonotypes and omits some of them. The data contain fewer than 300,000 clones, roughly 90% of them seen just once; the ten biggest clones take up 3.5% to 4.5%. This rearrangement joins TRBV14 to TRBJ1-2; TRBD1 aligns across 9 bases. The TCR comes from a middle-aged man in good health and CMV-seropositive. What was sequenced was PBMCs. For the CDR3, the DNA is TGTGCCAGCAGCCAAGTTATCACAGGGGGCGACGAATATGGCTACACCTTC. Translated: CASSQVITGGDEYGYTF. The variable domain in full, with the rest retrieved from reference TRBV14 and TRBJ1-2, is EAGVTQFPSHSVIEKGQTVTLRCDPISGHDNLYWYRRVMGKEIKFLLHFVKESKQDESGMPNNRFLAERTGGTYSTLKVQPAELEDSGVYFCASSQVITGGDEYGYTFGSGTRLTVV.